This T cell receptor beta chain was retrieved from a study of OX40 agonist ivuxolimab in advanced cancers. About the full investigation: Ivuxolimab was a fully human IgG2 agonistic monoclonal antibody targeting the costimulatory receptor OX40 (CD134). Patients were allowed to have had prior anti-PD-1, anti-PD-L1 or anti-CTLA-4 therapy, and more than 30% of the dose-escalation patients had previously received checkpoint inhibitors. The purpose of peripheral TCRbeta sequencing was to test whether ivuxolimab changed TCR sequence diversity and led to clonal T-cell expansion. In the dose-escalation cohort, approximately 82% of patients were male, and the mean age was about 55 years, with a range of about 23 to 85. The paper covers the monotherapy dose-escalation part of the phase I ivuxolimab trial, which included N of about 56 patients. Intravenous ivuxolimab was administered to patients every 2 weeks at six dose levels: 0.01, 0.1, 0.3, 1.5, 3 and 10 mg/kg. Of the approximately 50 patients in dose escalation, about 20 had hepatocellular carcinoma, around 15 had melanoma, 9 had renal cell carcinoma and 9 had head and neck cancer. Partial responses occurred in three dose-escalation patients: two with cutaneous melanoma and one with hepatocellular carcinoma. The investigation overall reported the following: Clonal expansion of both CD4+ and CD8+ blood T cells was observed from baseline to week 6 at doses 0.1 to 3.0 mg/kg. Partial responders in the 0.1-3.0 mg/kg groups had among the lowest normalized peripheral clonal expansion, especially among CD8+ T cells. After ivuxolimab, expanded clones were on average more numerous among CD8+ T cells than among CD4+ T cells. Low levels of normalized T-cell clonal expansion were also seen in some patients who did not respond. The antigen specificity of the peripheral T cells that underwent clonal expansion was not determined.

Genomic DNA was extracted from sorted cells for sequencing of the TCRbeta CDR3 region. The immunoSEQ Assay was used for sequencing of TCRbeta CDR3 regions. TCRdb carries this immuneACCESS record with in-frame sequences only. Its versions omit some clonotypes, under half of them owing to an unresolved V gene in the studies checked, with the rest unexplained. A total of some 68,000 clones appear in this sample, approximately 86% of them only once. The ten largest account for around 1% of the sample. Patients with a history of autoimmune disease or receiving systemic immunosuppression were excluded from the trial. Peripheral blood for TCR sequencing was collected from all dose cohorts at baseline, on cycle 4 day 1, and on cycle 7 day 1. Samples came from an open-label, multicenter, first-in-human phase I dose-escalation trial of ivuxolimab. The trial enrolled adults with locally advanced or metastatic head and neck squamous cell, hepatocellular, melanoma or renal cell carcinoma. Before TCR sequencing, CD4+ T cells and CD8+ T cells from peripheral blood were sorted into separate populations.

This clone was picked up a small number of times. Which antigen it targets is not known. Within one base of it there is no much larger clone, and no base qualities were kept. The sample in question was CD4+ or CD8+ T cells sorted from blood, obtained in a trial of the OX40 agonist ivuxolimab. The clonotype comes from an adult with an advanced solid tumor such as melanoma, head and neck, liver or kidney cancer.

The bases are TGTGCCAGCAGTTTCCCCCAGCAAAACAGCAATGAGCAGTTCTTC. This is translated as CASSFPQQNSNEQFF. Here the chain combines TRBV28 and TRBJ2-1, with the D gene not clear enough to name. The V end loses 3 bases and the J end loses 6 bases, and a stretch of 15 bases separates them. The CDR3 covers 15 residues, taking in both the cysteine and the phenylalanine. The read is trimmed to its CDR3 DNA, 45 bases read in frame from base 1. The germline V gene yields MDHEN for CDR1 and SYDVKM for CDR2.